These 6 T cell receptor beta chains originate from one sample sequenced in a study of blood T cell repertoires in COVID-19. TCRdb's copy holds only in-frame clones and misses some; the assay was immunoSEQ multiplex PCR. The top ten hold approximately 12% of the sample, which has under 200,000 clones, about 80% seen once. Sequenced sample: PBMCs or T cells enriched from blood (not recorded which). These TCRs come from a man aged 45-65 years who had recovered from COVID-19.

The chain has TRBV7-9 and TRBJ1-3, with a tentative D call TRBD1 (6 bases). CDR3 length: 14 residues. Between the trimmed V and J ends, which lost 3 bases and 1 base, there was a span of 7 bases. Germline CDR1 is SEHNR and CDR2 is FQNEAQ (reference sequence). The CDR3 region has the DNA TGTGCCAGCAGCTTCGGACAGTCTGGAAACACCATATATTTT. Residues: CASSFGQSGNTIYF.

The gene calls are TRBV6-5 and TRBJ2-7; weak D call: TRBD2 (6 bases). V was cut by 2 bases and J by 2 bases, with 13 bases left in between. This CDR3 has 15 residues. Germline CDR1 MNHEY, CDR2 SVGAGI. The CDR3 reads CASSYGGTETYEQYF. CDR3 DNA: TGTGCCAGCAGTTACGGCGGGACGGAAACCTACGAGCAGTACTTC.

This rearrangement joins TRBV6-4 to TRBJ2-2; possible D gene TRBD2, 6 bases. V dropped 5 bases and J dropped 6 bases, with 16 bases sitting between them. Germline values: CDR1 MRHNA, CDR2 SNTAGT. The CDR3 covers 15 residues. This chain's CDR3 is CASSFERRGAGELFF. The CDR3 coding sequence is TGTGCCAGCAGTTTCGAGCGGAGGGGAGCCGGGGAGCTGTTTTTT.

V gene TRBV7-2 combines with J gene TRBJ2-7, with 11 nucleotides matching TRBD1. With 3 bases clipped from V and 7 bases from J, the junction kept 5 bases outside the gene matches. The CDR3 is 14 amino acids. Germline V gene lookup returns CDR1 SGHTA and CDR2 FQGNSA. In DNA, the CDR3 is TGTGCCAGCAGCTTGGACAGGGGGCCTGGGGAGCAGTACTTC. This encodes CASSLDRGPGEQYF.

This rearrangement joins TRBV5-6 to TRBJ2-1, with 11 bases lining up with TRBD2. Germline V lookup: CDR1 SGHDT, CDR2 YYEEEE. J lost 4 bases, V lost 0 bases, and 0 bases had no gene match. This CDR3 comprises 15 residues. The CDR3 DNA sequence: TGTGCCAGCAGCTTGGGGACTAGCGGGTACAATGAGCAGTTCTTC. It yields the protein CASSLGTSGYNEQFF. Full variable domain (remainder filled in from reference TRBV5-6 and TRBJ2-1): DAGVTQSPTHLIKTRGQQVTLRCSPKSGHDTVSWYQQALGQGPQFIFQYYEEEERQRGNFPDRFSGHQFPNYSSELNVNALLLGDSALYLCASSLGTSGYNEQFFGPGTRLTVL.

V and J are TRBV11-1 and TRBJ2-1, with D possibly being TRBD1 (5 bases). Germline V gene data show CDR1 as SGHAT and CDR2 as FQDESV (reference sequence). CDR3 length: 13 residues. The ends were cut back, 8 bases at V and 2 bases at J, with 10 bases in the middle. CDR3 protein: CASAGHAYNEQFF. As DNA, the CDR3 is TGTGCCAGCGCCGGACATGCCTACAATGAGCAGTTCTTC.